This T cell receptor (beta chain) was sequenced for a study of blood T cell repertoires in COVID-19. Only in-frame clones appear in the TCRdb table, and some are missing; sequencing was by immunoSEQ multiplex PCR. The sample includes around 130,000 clones, about nine tenths of them seen just once. Sequenced sample: peripheral blood. This clonotype was obtained from a man aged 55 to 69 with COVID-19, enrolled during active disease.

In DNA, the CDR3 is TGTGCCAGCAGCTTCTACAGGGGGAGGACCGGGGAGCTGTTTTTT. Translated: CASSFYRGRTGELFF. The chain employs TRBV7-2 and TRBJ2-2; 8 nucleotides agree with TRBD1. V dropped 3 bases and J dropped 5; count of bases not matched to a gene: 5. This CDR3 contains 15 residues. Looked up from germline, CDR1 is SGHTA and CDR2 is FQGNSA. Together with reference TRBV7-2 and TRBJ2-2, the CDR3 gives the full variable domain: GAGVSQSPSNKVTEKGKDVELRCDPISGHTALYWYRQSLGQGLEFLIYFQGNSAPDKSGLPSDRFSAERTGGSVSTLTIQRTQQEDSAVYLCASSFYRGRTGELFFGEGSRLTVL.